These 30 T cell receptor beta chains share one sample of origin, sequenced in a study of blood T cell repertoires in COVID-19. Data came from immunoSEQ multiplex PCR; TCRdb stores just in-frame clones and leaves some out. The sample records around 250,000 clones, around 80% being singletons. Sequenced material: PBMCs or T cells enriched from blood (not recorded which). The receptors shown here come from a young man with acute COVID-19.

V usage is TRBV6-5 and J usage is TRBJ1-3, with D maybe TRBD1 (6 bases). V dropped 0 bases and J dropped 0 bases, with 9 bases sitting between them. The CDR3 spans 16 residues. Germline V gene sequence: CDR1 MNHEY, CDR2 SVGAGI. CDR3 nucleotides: TGTGCCAGCAGTTACTCGGGGGGGCTCTCTGGAAACACCATATATTTT. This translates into CASSYSGGLSGNTIYF.

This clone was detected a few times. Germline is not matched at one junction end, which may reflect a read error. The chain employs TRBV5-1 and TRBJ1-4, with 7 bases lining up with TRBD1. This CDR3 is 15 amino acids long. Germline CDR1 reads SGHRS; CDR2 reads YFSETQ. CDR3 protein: CASSGTGAPNEKLFF. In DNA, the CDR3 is TGTGCCAGCAGCGGAACAGGGGCGCCTAATGAAAAACTGTTTTTT.

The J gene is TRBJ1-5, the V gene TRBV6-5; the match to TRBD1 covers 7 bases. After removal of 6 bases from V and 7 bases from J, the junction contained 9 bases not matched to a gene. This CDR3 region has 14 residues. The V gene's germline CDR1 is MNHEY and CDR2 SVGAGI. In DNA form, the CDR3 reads TGTGCCAGCAGAACCCGACAGGGCGGACAGCCCCAGCATTTT. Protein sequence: CASRTRQGGQPQHF.

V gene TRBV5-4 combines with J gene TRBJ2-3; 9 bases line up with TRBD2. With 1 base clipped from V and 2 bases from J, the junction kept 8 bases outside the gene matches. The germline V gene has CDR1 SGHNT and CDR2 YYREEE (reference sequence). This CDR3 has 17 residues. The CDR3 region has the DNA TGTGCCAGCAGCTTGCAGTCGAGCGGGAGGCTCACAGATACGCAGTATTTT. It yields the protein CASSLQSSGRLTDTQYF. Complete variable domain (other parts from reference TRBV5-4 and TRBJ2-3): ETGVTQSPTHLIKTRGQQVTLRCSSQSGHNTVSWYQQALGQGPQFIFQYYREEENGRGNFPPRFSGLQFPNYSSELNVNALELDDSALYLCASSLQSSGRLTDTQYFGPGTRLTVL.

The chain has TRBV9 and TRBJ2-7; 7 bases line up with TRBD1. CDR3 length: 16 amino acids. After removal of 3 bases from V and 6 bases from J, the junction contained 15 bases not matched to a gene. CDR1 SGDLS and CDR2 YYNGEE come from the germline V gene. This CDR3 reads CASSASPPGQSSEQYV. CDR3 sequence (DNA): TGTGCCAGCAGCGCGTCGCCTCCGGGACAGAGCTCCGAGCAGTACGTC.

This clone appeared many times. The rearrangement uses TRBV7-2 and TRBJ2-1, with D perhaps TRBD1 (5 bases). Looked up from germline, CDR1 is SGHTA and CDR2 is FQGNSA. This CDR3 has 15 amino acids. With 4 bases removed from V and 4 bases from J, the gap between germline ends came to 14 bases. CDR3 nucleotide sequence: TGTGCCAGCAGCTGGACAATGGAACCTTACAATGAGCAGTTCTTC. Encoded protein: CASSWTMEPYNEQFF.

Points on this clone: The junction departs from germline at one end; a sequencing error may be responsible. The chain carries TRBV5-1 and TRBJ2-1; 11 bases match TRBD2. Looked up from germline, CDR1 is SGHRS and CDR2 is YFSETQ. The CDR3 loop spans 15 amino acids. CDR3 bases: TGTGCCAGCGGGACTAGCGGAAGTTCCTACAATGAGCAGTTCTTC. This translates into CASGTSGSSYNEQFF.

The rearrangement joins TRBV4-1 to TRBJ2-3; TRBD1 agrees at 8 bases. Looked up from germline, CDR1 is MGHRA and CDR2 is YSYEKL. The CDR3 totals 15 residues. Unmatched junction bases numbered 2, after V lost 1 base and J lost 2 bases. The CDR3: CASSQGQGNTDTQYF. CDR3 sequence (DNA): TGCGCCAGCAGCCAAGGACAGGGGAACACAGATACGCAGTATTTT.

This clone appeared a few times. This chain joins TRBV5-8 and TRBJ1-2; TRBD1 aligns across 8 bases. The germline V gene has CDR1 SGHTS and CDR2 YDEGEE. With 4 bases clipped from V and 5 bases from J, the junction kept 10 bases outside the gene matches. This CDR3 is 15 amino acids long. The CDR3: CASSPDDRGWYGYTF. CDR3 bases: TGTGCCAGCAGCCCCGATGACAGGGGATGGTATGGCTACACCTTC.

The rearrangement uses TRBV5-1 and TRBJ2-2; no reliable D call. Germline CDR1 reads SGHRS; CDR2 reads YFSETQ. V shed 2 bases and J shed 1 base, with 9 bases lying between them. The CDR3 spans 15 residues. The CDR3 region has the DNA TGCGCCAGCAGCTTCGACTTGAAGAACACCGGGGAGCTGTTTTTT. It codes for CASSFDLKNTGELFF.

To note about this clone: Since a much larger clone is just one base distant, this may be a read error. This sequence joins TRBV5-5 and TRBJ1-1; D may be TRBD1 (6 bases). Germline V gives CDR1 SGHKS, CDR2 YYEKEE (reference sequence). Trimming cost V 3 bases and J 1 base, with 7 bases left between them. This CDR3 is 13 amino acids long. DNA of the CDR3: TGTGCCAGCAGCTGGGGACAGAACACTGAAGCTTTCTTT. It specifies CASSWGQNTEAFF.

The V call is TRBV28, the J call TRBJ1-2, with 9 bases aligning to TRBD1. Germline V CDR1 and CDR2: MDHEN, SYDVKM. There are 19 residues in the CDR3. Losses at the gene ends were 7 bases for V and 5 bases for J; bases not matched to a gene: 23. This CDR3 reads CASTGDLTGGDYLGYGYTF. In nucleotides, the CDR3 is TGTGCCAGCACCGGGGACCTCACAGGGGGCGACTACCTGGGGTATGGCTACACCTTC.

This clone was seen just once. In nucleotides, the CDR3 is TGTGCCACCAGCACGTACGGGTCGGGCACTGAAGCTTTCTTT. The encoded protein is CATSTYGSGTEAFF. The J gene is TRBJ1-1, the V gene TRBV15; D call uncertain. V gave up 4 bases and J gave up 4 bases, with 13 bases separating them. CDR1 is LNHNV, CDR2 YYDKDF, per germline (reference sequence). The length of the CDR3 is 14 residues.

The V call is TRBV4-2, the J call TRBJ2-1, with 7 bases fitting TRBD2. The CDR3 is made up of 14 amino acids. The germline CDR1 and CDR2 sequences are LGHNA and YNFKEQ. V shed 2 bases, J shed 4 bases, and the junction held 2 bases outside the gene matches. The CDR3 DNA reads TGTGCCAGCAGCCAAATTAGCGGGTACAATGAGCAGTTCTTC. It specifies CASSQISGYNEQFF.

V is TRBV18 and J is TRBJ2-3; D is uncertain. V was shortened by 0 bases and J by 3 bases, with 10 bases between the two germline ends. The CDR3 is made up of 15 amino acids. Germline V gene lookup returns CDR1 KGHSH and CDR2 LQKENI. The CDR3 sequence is CASSPPTRQTDTQYF. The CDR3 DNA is TGTGCCAGCTCACCACCCACCCGCCAGACAGATACGCAGTATTTT.

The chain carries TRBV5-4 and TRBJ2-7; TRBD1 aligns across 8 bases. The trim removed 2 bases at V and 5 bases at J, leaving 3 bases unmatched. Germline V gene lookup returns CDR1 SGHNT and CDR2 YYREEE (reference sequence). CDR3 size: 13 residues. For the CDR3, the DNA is TGTGCCAGCAGCTTTCAGGGGGCGGACGAGCAGTACGTC. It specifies CASSFQGADEQYV.

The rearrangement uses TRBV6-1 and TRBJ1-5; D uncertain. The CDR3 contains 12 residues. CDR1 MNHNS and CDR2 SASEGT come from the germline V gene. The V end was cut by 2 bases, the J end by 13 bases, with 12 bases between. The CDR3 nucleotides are TGTGCCAGCAGTGAAATCAACTCCGAGCAGCATTTT. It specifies CASSEINSEQHF.

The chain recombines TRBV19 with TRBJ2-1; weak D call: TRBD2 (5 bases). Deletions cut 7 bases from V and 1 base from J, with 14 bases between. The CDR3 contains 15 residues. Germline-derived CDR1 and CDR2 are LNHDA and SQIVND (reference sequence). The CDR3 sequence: CASKNERSSYNEQFF. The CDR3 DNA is TGTGCCAGTAAGAACGAGCGGAGTTCCTACAATGAGCAGTTCTTC.

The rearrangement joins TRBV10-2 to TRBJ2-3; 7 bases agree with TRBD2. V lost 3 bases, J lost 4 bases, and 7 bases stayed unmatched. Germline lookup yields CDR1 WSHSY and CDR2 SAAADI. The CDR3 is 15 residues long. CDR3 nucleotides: TGCGCCAGCAGTGACTGGGGGGGAGCCGCAGATACGCAGTATTTT. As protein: CASSDWGGAADTQYF.

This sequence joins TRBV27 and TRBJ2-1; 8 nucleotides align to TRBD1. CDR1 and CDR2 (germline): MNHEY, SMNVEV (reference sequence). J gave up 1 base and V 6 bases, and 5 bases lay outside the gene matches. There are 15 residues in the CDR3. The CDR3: CASRSGQASYNEQFF. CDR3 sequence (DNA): TGTGCCAGCAGATCGGGACAGGCATCCTACAATGAGCAGTTCTTC.

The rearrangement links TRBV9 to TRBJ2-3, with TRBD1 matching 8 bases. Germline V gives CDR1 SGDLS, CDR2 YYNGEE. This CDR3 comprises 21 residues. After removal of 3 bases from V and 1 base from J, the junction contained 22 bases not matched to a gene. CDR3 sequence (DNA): TGTGCCAGCAGCGCCCACCATCCCAGGGGGCAGGGGGGTTTCGGCACAGATACGCAGTATTTT. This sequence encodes CASSAHHPRGQGGFGTDTQYF.

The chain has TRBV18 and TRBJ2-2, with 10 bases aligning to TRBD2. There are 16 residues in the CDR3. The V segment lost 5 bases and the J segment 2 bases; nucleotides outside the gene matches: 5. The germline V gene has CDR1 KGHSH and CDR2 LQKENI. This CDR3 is CASSSLAGDNTGELFF. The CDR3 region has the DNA TGTGCCAGCTCATCCCTAGCGGGGGATAACACCGGGGAGCTGTTTTTT.

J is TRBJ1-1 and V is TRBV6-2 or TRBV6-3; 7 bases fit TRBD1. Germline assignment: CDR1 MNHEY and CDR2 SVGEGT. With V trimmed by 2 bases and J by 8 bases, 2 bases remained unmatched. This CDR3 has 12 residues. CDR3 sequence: CASSYPDREAFF. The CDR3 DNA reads TGTGCCAGCAGTTACCCGGACAGGGAAGCTTTCTTT.

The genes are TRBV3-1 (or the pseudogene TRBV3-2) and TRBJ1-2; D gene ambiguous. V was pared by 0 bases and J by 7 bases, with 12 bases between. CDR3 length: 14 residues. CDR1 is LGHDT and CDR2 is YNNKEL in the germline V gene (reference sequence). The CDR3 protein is CASSQEVGVSGYTF. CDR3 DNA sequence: TGTGCCAGCAGCCAAGAAGTCGGGGTTAGTGGCTACACCTTC.

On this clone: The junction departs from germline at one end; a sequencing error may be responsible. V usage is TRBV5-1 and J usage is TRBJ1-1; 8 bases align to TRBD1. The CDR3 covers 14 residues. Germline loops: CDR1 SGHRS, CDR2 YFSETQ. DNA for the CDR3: TGTGCCAGCAGCTCGGACAGGGACGACACTGAAGCTTTCTTT. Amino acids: CASSSDRDDTEAFF.

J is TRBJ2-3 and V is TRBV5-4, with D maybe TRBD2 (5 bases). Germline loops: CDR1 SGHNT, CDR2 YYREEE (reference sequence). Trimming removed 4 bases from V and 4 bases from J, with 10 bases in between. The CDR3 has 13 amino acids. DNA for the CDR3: TGTGCCAGCAGCACCGAGGGCCCAGATACGCAGTATTTT. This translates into CASSTEGPDTQYF.

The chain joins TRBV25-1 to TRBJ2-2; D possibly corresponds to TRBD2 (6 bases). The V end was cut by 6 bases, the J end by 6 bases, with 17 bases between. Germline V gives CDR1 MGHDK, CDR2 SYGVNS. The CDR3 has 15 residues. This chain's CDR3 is CASRPHGSFAGELFF. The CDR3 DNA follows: TGTGCCAGCAGACCACACGGGAGTTTTGCCGGGGAGCTGTTTTTT.

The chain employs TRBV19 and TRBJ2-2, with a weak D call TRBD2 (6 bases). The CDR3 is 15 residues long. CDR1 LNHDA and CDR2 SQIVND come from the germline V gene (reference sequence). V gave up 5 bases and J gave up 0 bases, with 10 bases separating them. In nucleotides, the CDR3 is TGTGCCAGTAGTGCAGCGGGCACGAACACCGGGGAGCTGTTTTTT. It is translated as CASSAAGTNTGELFF.

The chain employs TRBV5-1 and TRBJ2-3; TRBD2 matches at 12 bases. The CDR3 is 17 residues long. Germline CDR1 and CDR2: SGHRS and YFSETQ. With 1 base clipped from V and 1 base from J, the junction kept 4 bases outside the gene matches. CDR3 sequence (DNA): TGCGCCAGCAGCTTGCTAGCGGGGGGGCAGGGCACAGATACGCAGTATTTT. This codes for CASSLLAGGQGTDTQYF.

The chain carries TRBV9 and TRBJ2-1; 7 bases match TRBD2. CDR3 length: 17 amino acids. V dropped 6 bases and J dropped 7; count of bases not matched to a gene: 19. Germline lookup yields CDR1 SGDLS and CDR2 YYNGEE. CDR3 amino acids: CASTGGGGRTARNEQFF. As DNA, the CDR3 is TGTGCCAGCACCGGTGGTGGCGGGAGAACCGCGAGGAATGAGCAGTTCTTC.